These 32 T cell receptor beta chains originate from one sample sequenced in a study of CD8 T cells in ankylosing spondylitis. Study-wide results and limits: Among TCR beta sequences, a motif of several highly homologous variants appeared characteristic of ankylosing spondylitis blood.

For these TCRs, the target antigens are not known. TCRdb re-called the 5' RACE reads with MiXCR, one entry per CDR3 protein. This sample has about 420,000 distinct CDR3 sequences, with approximately 20% found just once. The specimen sequenced was blood, either unsorted or a sorted T cell fraction (not recorded which). These receptors came from a male donor with ankylosing spondylitis.

This clonotype was found a few times. The chain carries TRBV20-1 and TRBJ2-7; TRBD1 is a possible D gene (6 bases). This CDR3 has 10 residues. CDR1 DFQATT and CDR2 SNEGSKA come from the germline V gene (reference sequence). Trimming pared 4 bases from V and 8 bases from J, leaving 9 bases between. The CDR3: CSATQGQQYF. The CDR3 DNA follows: TGCAGTGCTACTCAGGGGCAGCAGTACTTC.

J is TRBJ2-7 and V is TRBV20-1; 7 bases are a match to TRBD2. Germline trimming cut 2 bases from V and 4 bases from J; bases unmatched to any gene: 5. The germline V gene has CDR1 DFQATT and CDR2 SNEGSKA (reference sequence). The length of the CDR3 is 13 residues. The CDR3 spells CSARQGGGYEQYF. The CDR3 coding sequence is TGCAGTGCTAGACAAGGCGGGGGTTACGAGCAGTACTTC.

In its sample, this clonotype was seen a few times. This chain connects TRBV6-5 to TRBJ2-7, with 8 bases matching TRBD1. The germline V gene has CDR1 MNHEY and CDR2 SVGAGI. The CDR3 length is 15 residues. Trimming took 4 bases from V and 4 from J; bases not matched to a gene: 9. CDR3 DNA sequence: TGTGCCAGCAGTTCGATTGACAGGGGATCTTACGAGCAGTACTTC. Translating it yields CASSSIDRGSYEQYF.

This clonotype was seen a few times. The rearrangement links TRBV18 to TRBJ2-7; perhaps TRBD1 as D (6 bases). V was shortened by 5 bases and J by 6 bases, with 11 bases between the two germline ends. Looked up from germline, CDR1 is KGHSH and CDR2 is LQKENI. The CDR3 runs to 12 residues. CDR3 sequence: CASSSDSSEQYF. For the CDR3, the DNA is TGTGCCAGCTCATCGGACAGCTCCGAGCAGTACTTC.

This chain connects TRBV28 to TRBJ2-5, with D unclear. This CDR3 has 13 amino acids. Trimming left V 6 bases short and J 7 bases short, with 15 bases between. Germline V gene sequence: CDR1 MDHEN, CDR2 SYDVKM. This chain's CDR3 is CASRSVVAGTQYF. The DNA of the CDR3 is TGTGCCAGCAGGTCGGTGGTTGCCGGGACCCAGTACTTC.

This clonotype has only a few counts. The gene calls are TRBV6-5 and TRBJ1-5; D perhaps matches TRBD1 (5 bases). V dropped 0 bases and J dropped 8 bases, with 14 bases sitting between them. CDR3 length: 15 amino acids. Germline assignment: CDR1 MNHEY and CDR2 SVGAGI. CDR3 loop: CASSYSKWGGEPQHF. The DNA for the CDR3 is TGTGCCAGCAGTTACTCGAAATGGGGGGGGGAGCCCCAGCATTTT.

This chain uses TRBV11-3 with TRBJ2-1; perhaps TRBD1 as D (6 bases). This CDR3 has 14 residues. Trimming left V 4 bases short and J 4 bases short, with 11 bases between. CDR1 and CDR2 from the germline V gene are SGHNT and YENEEA. The CDR3 DNA reads as TGTGCCAGCAGCTACCGGGACACATACAATGAGCAGTTCTTC. Its translation: CASSYRDTYNEQFF.

This clonotype is a singleton in its sample. The chain employs TRBV6-5 and TRBJ2-1; 9 bases agree with TRBD2. CDR3 length: 18 amino acids. With V trimmed by 0 bases and J by 5 bases, 11 bases remained unmatched. Germline V gives CDR1 MNHEY, CDR2 SVGAGI. The CDR3 here is CASSYSIILAGYNNEQFF. The DNA of the CDR3 is TGTGCCAGCAGTTACTCGATCATCCTAGCGGGATATAACAATGAGCAGTTCTTC.

This clonotype was seen only a few times. The V call is TRBV4-2, the J call TRBJ2-1; 8 positions agree with TRBD2. After removal of 3 bases from V and 8 bases from J, the junction contained 15 bases not matched to a gene. Germline V CDR1 and CDR2: LGHNA, YNFKEQ. This CDR3 has 17 amino acids. The CDR3 loop reads CASSQFPHAGGRHEQFF. The CDR3, as DNA: TGTGCCAGCAGCCAGTTCCCTCACGCGGGAGGCCGCCATGAGCAGTTCTTC.

CDR3 sequence: CASSFGGSLTNEQFF. In DNA, the CDR3 is TGTGCCAGCAGTTTTGGGGGTTCGCTAACCAATGAGCAGTTCTTC. The rearrangement uses TRBV12-3 or TRBV12-4 and TRBJ2-1; D is perhaps TRBD1 or TRBD2 (5 bases each). V was pared by 3 bases and J by 6 bases, with 15 bases between. The CDR3 runs to 15 residues.

The genes are TRBV29-1 and TRBJ2-3; D is perhaps TRBD1 or TRBD2 (5 bases each). Trimming shortened V by 8 bases and J by 4 bases, and 19 bases separated the two germline ends. Germline CDR1 reads SQVTM; CDR2 reads ANQGSEA. CDR3 length: 14 residues. The CDR3 DNA sequence: TGCAGCTTTACCGGGACCTCCTTCCCAGATACGCAGTATTTT. This codes for CSFTGTSFPDTQYF.

The chain has TRBV7-6 and TRBJ1-3; no reliable D call. Trimming left V 1 base short and J 11 bases short, with 24 bases between. The CDR3 has 17 amino acids. Germline V CDR1 and CDR2: SGHVS, FNYEAQ. The CDR3 DNA sequence: TGTGCCAGCAGCTTAGGGACCCCCGGCGGGTTCGGGCCCGCCATATATTTT. Translating it yields CASSLGTPGGFGPAIYF.

The chain links TRBV20-1 to TRBJ2-1; 9 bases are a match to TRBD2. This CDR3 has 15 residues. With V trimmed by 0 bases and J by 4 bases, 4 bases remained unmatched. Germline V gene sequence: CDR1 DFQATT, CDR2 SNEGSKA (reference sequence). CDR3 nucleotide sequence: TGCAGTGCTAGAGACGGACTAGCGCCTTACAATGAGCAGTTCTTC. Its translation is CSARDGLAPYNEQFF.

The V call is TRBV28, the J call TRBJ2-2, with TRBD2 matching 8 bases. CDR3 length: 16 amino acids. Trimming cost V 3 bases and J 3 bases; bases outside gene matches: 6. Looked up from germline, CDR1 is MDHEN and CDR2 is SYDVKM. CDR3 DNA sequence: TGTGCCAGCAGTTTTTTGGATAGCGGGGACACCGGGGAGCTGTTTTTT. It specifies CASSFLDSGDTGELFF.

This clonotype was counted a few times. The chain has TRBV3-1 and TRBJ2-2; D is possibly TRBD1 (6 bases). The germline gives CDR1 LGHDT, CDR2 YNNKEL (reference sequence). With 3 bases removed from V and 5 bases from J, the gap between germline ends came to 13 bases. CDR3 length: 15 residues. The CDR3 coding sequence is TGTGCCAGCAGCCAGTACAGGGATTATACCGGGGAGCTGTTTTTT. The encoded protein is CASSQYRDYTGELFF.

This chain links TRBV4-2 with TRBJ1-5, with no clear D. Trimming took off 3 bases at V and 9 bases at J, with 15 bases between the two ends. The length of the CDR3 is 14 residues. Per the germline V gene, CDR1 is LGHNA and CDR2 is YNFKEQ. The CDR3 bases are TGTGCCAGCAGCCATGAGACGGTGGTAGGGCCCCAGCATTTT. Translated: CASSHETVVGPQHF.

This clonotype occurred a few times. V usage is TRBV5-6 and J usage is TRBJ2-1, with D unclear. Germline V gives CDR1 SGHDT, CDR2 YYEEEE. V lost 1 base, J lost 9 bases, and 14 bases lay in between. The length of the CDR3 is 14 residues. CDR3 region: CASSLTAHQGEQFF. The CDR3 DNA follows: TGTGCCAGCAGCTTGACGGCCCACCAAGGTGAGCAGTTCTTC.

This clonotype was counted only a few times. Sequence at one end of the junction differs from germline and may be a read error. This chain joins TRBV20-1 and TRBJ2-1; the match to TRBD2 covers 8 bases. The V gene's germline CDR1 is DFQATT and CDR2 SNEGSKA (reference sequence). CDR3 length: 17 amino acids. The CDR3 nucleotides read TGCAGTGCCAGAGATCGGAGCGGGAGACCCTCCTACAATGAGCAGTTCTTC. Amino acids: CSARDRSGRPSYNEQFF.

This chain uses TRBV18 with TRBJ2-3; the match to TRBD1 covers 7 bases. J was trimmed by 1 base and V by 4 bases; bases with no gene match: 5. The CDR3 is 15 residues long. The germline gives CDR1 KGHSH, CDR2 LQKENI. The CDR3, as DNA: TGTGCCAGCTCACGCCGGGACAGAGGCACAGATACGCAGTATTTT. Amino acid sequence: CASSRRDRGTDTQYF.

The chain is built from TRBV21-1 and TRBJ2-3; TRBD2, the D gene given by the table, was not confirmed from the DNA. TRBV21-1 is reported as a pseudogene. The CDR3 consists of 18 residues. The CDR3 coding sequence is TGTGCCAGCAGCAATTTGGGGGGAGGCTTCTCTACCAAAGATACGCAGTATTTT. Translating it yields CASSNLGGGFSTKDTQYF.

The rearrangement links TRBV20-1 to TRBJ1-6, with D possibly matching TRBD1 (5 bases). V lost 5 bases and J lost 4, with 15 bases in between. In germline, CDR1 is DFQATT, CDR2 SNEGSKA (reference sequence). The CDR3 is 15 residues long. The CDR3 DNA reads as TGCAGTGCTCCTGACGGGCAGGGATATAATTCACCCCTCCACTTT. It yields the protein CSAPDGQGYNSPLHF.

This clonotype was picked up many times. V is TRBV29-1 and J is TRBJ2-7; D is ambiguous. The V gene lost 5 bases and the J gene lost 4 bases, with 9 bases spanning the gap. This CDR3 spans 11 amino acids. Germline CDR1 and CDR2: SQVTM and ANQGSEA. CDR3 protein: CSVLTFYEQYF. The CDR3 coding sequence is TGCAGCGTTTTGACTTTTTACGAGCAGTACTTC.

In this sample, this clonotype turned up a few times. The gene calls are TRBV2 and TRBJ1-5; the D is unclear. The CDR3 is 15 residues long. Germline lookup yields CDR1 SNHLY and CDR2 FYNNEI. V lost 7 bases and J 0 bases, leaving 13 bases between the germline ends. The CDR3 sequence: CASTQEEVSNQPQHF. The DNA for the CDR3 is TGTGCCAGCACCCAAGAAGAGGTTAGCAATCAGCCCCAGCATTTT.

The V gene is TRBV5-1, the J gene TRBJ1-4; D gene unclear. Trimming removed 2 bases at V and 5 bases at J, with 10 bases between. This CDR3 has 14 residues. Germline V CDR1 and CDR2: SGHRS, YFSETQ. CDR3 loop: CASSLQRPNEKLFF. In DNA, the CDR3 is TGCGCCAGCAGCTTACAGAGGCCAAATGAAAAACTGTTTTTT.

The chain joins TRBV2 to TRBJ2-7, with 11 bases fitting TRBD1. J was trimmed by 5 bases and V by 6 bases; bases with no gene match: 9. This CDR3 has 15 residues. Germline-derived CDR1 and CDR2 are SNHLY and FYNNEI. Here the CDR3 DNA reads TGTGCCAGCAGGTCCGGGACAGGGGGAGTCGACGAGCAGTACTTC. Translated: CASRSGTGGVDEQYF.

The sample holds a few counts of this clonotype. The V call is TRBV7-3, the J call TRBJ2-1, with 12 bases fitting TRBD2. CDR3 length equals 17 residues. Germline CDR1 and CDR2: SGHTA and FQGTGA. V shed 4 bases and J 4 bases; nucleotides not matched to a gene: 8. CDR3 in DNA: TGTGCCAGCAGCTCCAACCCTGGACTAGCGGGATACAATGAGCAGTTCTTC. Amino acid sequence: CASSSNPGLAGYNEQFF.

This chain links TRBV11-2 with TRBJ2-2; tentative D call: TRBD2 (5 bases). V lost 5 bases and J lost 5, with 9 bases in between. The CDR3 has 13 amino acids. The V gene's germline CDR1 is SGHAT and CDR2 FQNNGV. CDR3 region: CASSPAVTGELFF. In nucleotides, the CDR3 is TGTGCCAGCAGCCCAGCGGTAACCGGGGAGCTGTTTTTT.

J is TRBJ1-5 and V is TRBV6-5; D ambiguous. The V and J ends lost 4 bases and 2 bases respectively, with 12 bases between them. Germline CDR1 MNHEY, CDR2 SVGAGI. This CDR3 is built from 15 residues. The CDR3 spells CASSWAGFGNQPQHF. In DNA form, the CDR3 reads TGTGCCAGCAGTTGGGCCGGGTTCGGCAATCAGCCCCAGCATTTT.

This clonotype was counted between two and nine times. The chain combines TRBV12-3 or TRBV12-4 with TRBJ2-2; D uncertain. V dropped 7 bases and J dropped 7 bases, with 13 bases sitting between them. This CDR3 comprises 13 residues. DNA for the CDR3: TGTGCCAGCACCCCTCCTGTGGACGGGGAGCTGTTTTTT. Protein: CASTPPVDGELFF.

This clonotype was counted only a few times. This sequence joins TRBV4-3 and TRBJ1-1; a weak D match, TRBD1 (5 bases). The length of the CDR3 is 16 residues. The V and J ends lost 1 base and 10 bases respectively, with 22 bases between them. Germline values: CDR1 LGHNA, CDR2 YSLEER. CDR3 amino acids: CASSQGVSREGSAAFF. For the CDR3, the DNA is TGCGCCAGCAGCCAAGGGGTCAGCAGGGAGGGGTCCGCAGCTTTCTTT.

This clonotype was seen just once. This chain uses TRBV28 with TRBJ1-2; D gene ambiguous. V lost 7 bases to trimming and J lost 4 bases, with 13 bases between them. Germline-derived CDR1 and CDR2 are MDHEN and SYDVKM. The CDR3 extends over 13 amino acids. The CDR3 sequence is CASNSSPLYGYTF. In DNA form, the CDR3 reads TGTGCCAGCAACTCCTCTCCCCTCTATGGCTACACCTTC.

The chain joins TRBV7-2 to TRBJ2-1; maybe TRBD2 (6 bases). The V and J ends lost 0 bases and 8 bases respectively, with 20 bases between them. Germline V gene lookup returns CDR1 SGHTA and CDR2 FQGNSA. The CDR3 loop spans 17 amino acids. CDR3 nucleotide sequence: TGTGCCAGCAGCTTAGCGCTAGGAGTGTCGGGGGTGGATGAGCAGTTCTTC. This translates into CASSLALGVSGVDEQFF.